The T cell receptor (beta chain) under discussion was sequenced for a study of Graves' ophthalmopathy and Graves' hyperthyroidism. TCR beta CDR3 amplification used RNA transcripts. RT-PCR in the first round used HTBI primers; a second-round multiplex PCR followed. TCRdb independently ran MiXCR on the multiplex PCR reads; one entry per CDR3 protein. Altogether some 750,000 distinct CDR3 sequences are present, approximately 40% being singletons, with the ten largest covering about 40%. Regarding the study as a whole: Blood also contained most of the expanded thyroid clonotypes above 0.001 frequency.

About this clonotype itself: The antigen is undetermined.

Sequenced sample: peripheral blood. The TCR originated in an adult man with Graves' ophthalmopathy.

The CDR3 DNA reads TGTGCCAGCAGCGTAGTCGGACAGACCTACGAGCAGTACTTC. This translates into CASSVVGQTYEQYF. The chain couples TRBV7-9 to TRBJ2-7, with D perhaps matching TRBD1 (6 bases). Germline CDR1 SEHNR, CDR2 FQNEAQ (reference sequence). The V end lost 5 bases, the J end lost 2 bases, and 13 bases lay between the germline ends. CDR3 size: 14 residues.